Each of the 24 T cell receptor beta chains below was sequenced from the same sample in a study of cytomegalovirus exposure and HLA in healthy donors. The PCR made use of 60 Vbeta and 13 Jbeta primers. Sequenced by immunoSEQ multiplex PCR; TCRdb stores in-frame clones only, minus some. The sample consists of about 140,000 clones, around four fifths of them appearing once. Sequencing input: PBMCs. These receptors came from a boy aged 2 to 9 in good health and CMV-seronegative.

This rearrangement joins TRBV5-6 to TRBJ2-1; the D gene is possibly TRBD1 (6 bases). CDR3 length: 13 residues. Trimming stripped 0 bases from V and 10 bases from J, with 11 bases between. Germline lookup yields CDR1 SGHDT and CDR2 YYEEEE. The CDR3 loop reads CASSLVGAGEQFF. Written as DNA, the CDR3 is TGTGCCAGCAGCTTGGTGGGGGCGGGCGAGCAGTTCTTC.

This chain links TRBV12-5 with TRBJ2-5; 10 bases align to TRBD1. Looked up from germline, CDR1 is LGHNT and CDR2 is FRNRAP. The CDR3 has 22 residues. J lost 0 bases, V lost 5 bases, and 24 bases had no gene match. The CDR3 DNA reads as TGTGCTAGTGGTCTGAGGTCGCCGTCTTGGGACAGGGGCCCGTCGTACCAAGAGACCCAGTACTTC. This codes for CASGLRSPSWDRGPSYQETQYF.

The CDR3 sequence is CASSPYAGQFGTDTQYF. In DNA, the CDR3 is TGTGCCAGCTCACCCTACGCAGGACAGTTCGGCACAGATACGCAGTATTTT. The rearrangement joins TRBV18 to TRBJ2-3; maybe TRBD1 (6 bases). The CDR3 is made up of 17 amino acids. The V gene lost 3 bases and the J gene lost 1 base, with 17 bases spanning the gap. Germline V lookup: CDR1 KGHSH, CDR2 LQKENI.

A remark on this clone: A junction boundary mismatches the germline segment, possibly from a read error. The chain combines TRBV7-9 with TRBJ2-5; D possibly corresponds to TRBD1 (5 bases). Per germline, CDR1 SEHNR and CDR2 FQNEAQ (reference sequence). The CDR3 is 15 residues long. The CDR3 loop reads CSSTQKTTEQETQYF. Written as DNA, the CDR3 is TGTTCCAGCACGCAAAAGACGACAGAACAAGAGACCCAGTACTTC.

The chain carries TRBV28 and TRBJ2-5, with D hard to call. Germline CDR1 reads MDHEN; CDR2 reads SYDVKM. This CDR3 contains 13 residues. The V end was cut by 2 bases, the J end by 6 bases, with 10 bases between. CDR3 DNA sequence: TGTGCCAGCAGTTTACAGAGCGTTCAGACCCAGTACTTC. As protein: CASSLQSVQTQYF. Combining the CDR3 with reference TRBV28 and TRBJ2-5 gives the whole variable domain DVKVTQSSRYLVKRTGEKVFLECVQDMDHENMFWYRQDPGLGLRLIYFSYDVKMKEKGDIPEGYSVSREKKERFSLILESASTNQTSMYLCASSLQSVQTQYFGPGTRLLVL.

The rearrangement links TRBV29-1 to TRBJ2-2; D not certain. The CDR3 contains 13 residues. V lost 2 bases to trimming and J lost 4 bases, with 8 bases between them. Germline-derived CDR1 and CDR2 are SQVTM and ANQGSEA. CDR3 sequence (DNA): TGCAGCGTTGAACAGATATTCACCGGGGAGCTGTTTTTT. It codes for CSVEQIFTGELFF.

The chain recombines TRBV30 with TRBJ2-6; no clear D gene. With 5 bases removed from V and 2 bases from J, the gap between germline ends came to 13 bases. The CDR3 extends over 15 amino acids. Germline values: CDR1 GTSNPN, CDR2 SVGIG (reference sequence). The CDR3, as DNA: TGTGCCTGGTCCCCGCGTCGGGCTGGGGCCAACGTCCTGACTTTC. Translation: CAWSPRRAGANVLTF.

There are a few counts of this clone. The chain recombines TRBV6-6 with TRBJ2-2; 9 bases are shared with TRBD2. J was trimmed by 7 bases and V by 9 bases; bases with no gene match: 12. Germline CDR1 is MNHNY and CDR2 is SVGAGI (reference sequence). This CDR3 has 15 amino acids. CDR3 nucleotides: TGTGCCAGTAGAGGGGGCGGGGGGGCGTTCGGGGAGCTGTTTTTT. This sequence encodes CASRGGGGAFGELFF.

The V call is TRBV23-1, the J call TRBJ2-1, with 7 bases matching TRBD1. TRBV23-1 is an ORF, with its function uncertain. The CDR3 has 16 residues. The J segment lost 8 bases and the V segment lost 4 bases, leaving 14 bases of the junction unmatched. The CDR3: CASSPPHCRGFYEQFF. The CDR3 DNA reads TGCGCCAGCAGTCCTCCCCACTGCAGGGGGTTCTATGAGCAGTTCTTC.

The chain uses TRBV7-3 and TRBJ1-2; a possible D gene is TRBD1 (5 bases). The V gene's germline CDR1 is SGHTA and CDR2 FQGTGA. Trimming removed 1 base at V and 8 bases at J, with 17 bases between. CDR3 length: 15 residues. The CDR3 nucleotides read TGTGCCAGCAGCTTAATTTTGCGCAGGGCTAAGGGCTACACCTTC. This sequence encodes CASSLILRRAKGYTF.

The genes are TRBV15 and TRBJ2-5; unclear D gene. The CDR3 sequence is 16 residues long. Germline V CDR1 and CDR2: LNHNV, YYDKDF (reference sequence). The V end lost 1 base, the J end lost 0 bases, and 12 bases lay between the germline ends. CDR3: CATSRVARRYQETQYF. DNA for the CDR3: TGTGCCACCAGCAGAGTCGCCCGGCGGTACCAAGAGACCCAGTACTTC.

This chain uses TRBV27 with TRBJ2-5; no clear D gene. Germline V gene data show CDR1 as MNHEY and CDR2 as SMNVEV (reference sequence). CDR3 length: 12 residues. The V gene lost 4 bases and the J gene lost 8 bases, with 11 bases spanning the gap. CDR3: CASSYRGDTQYF. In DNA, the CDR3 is TGTGCCAGCAGTTATCGCGGAGATACCCAGTACTTC.

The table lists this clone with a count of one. The DNA of the CDR3 is TGTGCCAGCAGCGTAGGGGTCCTGGGGCACGAGCAGTACTTC. Its translation is CASSVGVLGHEQYF. The gene calls are TRBV9 and TRBJ2-7, with a weak D call TRBD1 (5 bases). There are 14 residues in the CDR3. CDR1 and CDR2 (germline): SGDLS, YYNGEE. The V end was cut by 0 bases, the J end by 5 bases, with 12 bases between.

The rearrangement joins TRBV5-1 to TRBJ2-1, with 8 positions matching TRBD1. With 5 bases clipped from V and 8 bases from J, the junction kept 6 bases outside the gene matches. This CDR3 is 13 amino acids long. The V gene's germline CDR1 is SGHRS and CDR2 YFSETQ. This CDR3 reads CASRLTGDHEQFF. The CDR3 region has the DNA TGCGCCAGCAGATTGACAGGGGACCATGAGCAGTTCTTC.

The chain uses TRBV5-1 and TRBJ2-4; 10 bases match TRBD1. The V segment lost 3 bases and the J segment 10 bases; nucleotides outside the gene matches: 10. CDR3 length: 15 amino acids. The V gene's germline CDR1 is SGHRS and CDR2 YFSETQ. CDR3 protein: CASSWGDRGSWIQYF. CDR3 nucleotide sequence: TGCGCCAGCAGCTGGGGGGACAGGGGTTCTTGGATTCAGTACTTC.

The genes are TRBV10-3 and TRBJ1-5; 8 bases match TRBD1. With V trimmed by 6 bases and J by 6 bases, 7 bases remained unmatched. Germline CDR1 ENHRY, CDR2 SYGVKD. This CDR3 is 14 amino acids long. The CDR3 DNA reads TGTGCCATCAGCCCCGGACAGGGATTTCAGCCCCAGCATTTT. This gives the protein CAISPGQGFQPQHF.

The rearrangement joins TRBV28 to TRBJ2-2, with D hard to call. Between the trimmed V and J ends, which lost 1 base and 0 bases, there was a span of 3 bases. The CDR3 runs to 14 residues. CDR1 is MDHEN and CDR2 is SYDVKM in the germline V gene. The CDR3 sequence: CASSLSANTGELFF. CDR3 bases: TGTGCCAGCAGTTTATCCGCGAACACCGGGGAGCTGTTTTTT.

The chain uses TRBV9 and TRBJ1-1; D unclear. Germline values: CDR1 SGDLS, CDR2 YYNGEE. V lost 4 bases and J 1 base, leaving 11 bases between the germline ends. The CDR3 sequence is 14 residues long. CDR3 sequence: CASSPQIQNTEAFF. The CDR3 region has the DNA TGTGCCAGCAGCCCACAAATACAGAACACTGAAGCTTTCTTT. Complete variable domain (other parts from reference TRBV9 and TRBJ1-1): DSGVTQTPKHLITATGQRVTLRCSPRSGDLSVYWYQQSLDQGLQFLIQYYNGEERAKGNILERFSAQQFPDLHSELNLSSLELGDSALYFCASSPQIQNTEAFFGQGTRLTVV.

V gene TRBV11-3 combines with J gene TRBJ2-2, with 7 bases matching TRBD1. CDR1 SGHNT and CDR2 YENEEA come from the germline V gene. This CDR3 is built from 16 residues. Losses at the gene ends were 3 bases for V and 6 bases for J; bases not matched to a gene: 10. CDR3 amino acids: CASSLGQGVFAGELFF. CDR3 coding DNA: TGTGCCAGCAGCTTGGGGCAGGGGGTTTTTGCCGGGGAGCTGTTTTTT. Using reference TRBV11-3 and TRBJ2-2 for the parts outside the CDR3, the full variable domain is EAGVVQSPRYKIIEKKQPVAFWCNPISGHNTLYWYLQNLGQGPELLIRYENEEAVDDSQLPKDRFSAERLKGVDSTLKIQPAELGDSAVYLCASSLGQGVFAGELFFGEGSRLTVL.

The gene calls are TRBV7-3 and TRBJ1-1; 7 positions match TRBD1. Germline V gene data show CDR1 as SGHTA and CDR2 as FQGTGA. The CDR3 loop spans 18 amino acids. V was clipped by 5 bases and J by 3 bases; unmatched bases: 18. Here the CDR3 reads CASSNRTGYSLVDTEAFF. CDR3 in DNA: TGTGCCAGCAGCAACCGGACAGGCTACTCTTTAGTAGACACTGAAGCTTTCTTT.

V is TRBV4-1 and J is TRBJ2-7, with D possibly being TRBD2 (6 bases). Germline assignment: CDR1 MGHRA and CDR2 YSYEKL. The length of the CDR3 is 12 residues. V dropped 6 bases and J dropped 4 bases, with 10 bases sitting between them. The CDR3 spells CASRGGLYEQYF. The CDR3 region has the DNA TGCGCCAGCAGGGGAGGCTTATACGAGCAGTACTTC.

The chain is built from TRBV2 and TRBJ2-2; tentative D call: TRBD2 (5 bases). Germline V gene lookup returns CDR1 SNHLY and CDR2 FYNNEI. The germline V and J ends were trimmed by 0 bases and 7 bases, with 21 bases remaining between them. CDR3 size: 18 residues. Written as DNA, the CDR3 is TGTGCCAGCAGTGAAGCGCTTGTGGGTACCCCTGGAGGCGGGGAGCTGTTTTTT. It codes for CASSEALVGTPGGGELFF.

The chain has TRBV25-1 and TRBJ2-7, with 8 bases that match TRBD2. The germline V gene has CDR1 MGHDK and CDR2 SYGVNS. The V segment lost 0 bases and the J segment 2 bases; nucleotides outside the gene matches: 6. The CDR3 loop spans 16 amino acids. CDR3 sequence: CASSEYIRGGTYEQYF. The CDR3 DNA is TGTGCCAGCAGTGAATATATTCGGGGGGGAACCTACGAGCAGTACTTC.

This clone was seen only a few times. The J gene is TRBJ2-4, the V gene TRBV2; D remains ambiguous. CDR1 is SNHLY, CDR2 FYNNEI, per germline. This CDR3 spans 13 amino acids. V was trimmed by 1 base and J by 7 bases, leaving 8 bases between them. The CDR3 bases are TGTGCCAGCAGTGAAGGTATCCGGAACATTCAGTACTTC. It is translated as CASSEGIRNIQYF. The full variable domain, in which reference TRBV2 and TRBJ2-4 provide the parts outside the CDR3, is EPEVTQTPSHQVTQMGQEVILRCVPISNHLYFYWYRQILGQKVEFLVSFYNNEISEKSEIFDDQFSVERPDGSNFTLKIRSTKLEDSAMYFCASSEGIRNIQYFGAGTRLSVL.